This T cell receptor beta chain originates from a study of blood T cells in healthy people across ages. For the second PCR, which ran for about 6 to 11 cycles, a sample-barcoded 5' primer and a J-beta primer mix were used. TCRdb re-derived calls from the 5' RACE reads in MiXCR, one entry per CDR3 protein. The sample has 950,000 to 1,200,000 distinct CDR3 sequences; 35% to 45% are singletons. The CDR3 is 15 amino acids. V lost 1 base to trimming and J lost 4 bases, with 14 bases between them. Germline V gene lookup returns CDR1 SGHTA and CDR2 FQGNSA. Regarding this clonotype: What it binds is unknown.

Study-level findings and limits: Higher diversity, along with more naive CD4+ cells, distinguished long-lived donors from aged donors. Per million T cells, TCR beta diversity dropped about linearly as age rose.

Sample: blood. V and J are TRBV7-2 and TRBJ2-7; D remains unclear. This TCR was recovered from a young man in good health. This CDR3 reads CASSLDWASAYEQYF. The CDR3 region has the DNA TGTGCCAGCAGCTTAGATTGGGCTAGTGCTTACGAGCAGTACTTC.